This TCR beta chain originates from a study of blood T cell repertoires in COVID-19. Study as a whole: Samples came from the United States, Italy and Spain, spanning acute and convalescent COVID-19. T cells, B-cell-depleted T cells, or PBMCs provided the cDNA or gDNA that served as material.

Study processing details: The assay estimated nucleated cells by amplifying reference gene primers. Sequenced by immunoSEQ multiplex PCR; TCRdb stores in-frame clones only, minus some. D and trimming were read from the DNA, whereas the V and J calls and clone size are those reported in that table. The sample yields 80,000 to 100,000 clones, approximately 84% seen once. Source material: peripheral blood. The receptor was derived from a man between 60 and 75 years old with acute or convalescent COVID-19.

This CDR3 is CSASADRGNTEAFF. The CDR3 nucleotides are TGCAGTGCTAGTGCGGACAGGGGGAACACTGAAGCTTTCTTT. The chain has TRBV20-1 and TRBJ1-1; 9 positions agree with TRBD1. Germline lookup yields CDR1 DFQATT and CDR2 SNEGSKA (reference sequence). This CDR3 has 14 residues. V shed 3 bases, J shed 1 base, and the junction held 3 bases outside the gene matches.